This T cell receptor (beta chain) was observed in a study of Graves' ophthalmopathy and Graves' hyperthyroidism. This clonotype has ten or more counts. TCR beta CDR3 regions were amplified from RNA transcripts. RT-PCR was first run with HTBI primers, then multiplex PCR in a second round. Each CDR3 protein gets one entry after TCRdb re-called the multiplex PCR reads with MiXCR. The repertoire holds approximately 380,000 distinct CDR3 sequences, with 20% to 25% as singletons. Orbital computed tomography and thyroid ultrasound, along with TRAb, serum thyroxine and clinical symptoms, underpinned diagnosis. With V trimmed by 0 bases and J by 2 bases, 13 bases remained unmatched. Germline V gene sequence: CDR1 SGHTA, CDR2 FQGTGA. CDR3 size: 19 residues.

The source of this sequence is a woman aged 18-30 years with stable Graves' hyperthyroidism. Sequencing was done on a sample of peripheral blood. V is TRBV7-3 and J is TRBJ1-1; 9 bases are shared with TRBD1. The CDR3 loop reads CASSLTSGTGWGNNTEAFF. For the CDR3, the DNA is TGTGCCAGCAGCTTAACCTCCGGGACAGGGTGGGGCAACAACACTGAAGCTTTCTTT.